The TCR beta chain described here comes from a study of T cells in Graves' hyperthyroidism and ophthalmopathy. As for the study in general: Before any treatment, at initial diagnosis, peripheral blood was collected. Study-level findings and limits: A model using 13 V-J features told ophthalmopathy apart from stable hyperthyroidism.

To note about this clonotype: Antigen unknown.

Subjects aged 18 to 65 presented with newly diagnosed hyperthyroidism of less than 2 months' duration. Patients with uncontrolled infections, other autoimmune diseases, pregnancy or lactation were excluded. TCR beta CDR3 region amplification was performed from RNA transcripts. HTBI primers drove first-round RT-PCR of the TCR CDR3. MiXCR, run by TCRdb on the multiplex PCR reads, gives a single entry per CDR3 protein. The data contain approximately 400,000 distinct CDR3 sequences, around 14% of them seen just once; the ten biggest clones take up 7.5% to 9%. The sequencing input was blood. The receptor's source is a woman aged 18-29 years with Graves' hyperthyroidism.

The CDR3 loop reads CASSLVGRGASASYEQYF. CDR3 nucleotide sequence: TGTGCCAGCAGCTTGGTGGGAAGAGGGGCGTCCGCTTCCTACGAGCAGTACTTC. The J gene is TRBJ2-7, the V gene TRBV5-4; perhaps D is TRBD1 or TRBD2 (5 bases each). Germline V gene data show CDR1 as SGHNT and CDR2 as YYREEE (reference sequence). Trimming shortened V by 0 bases and J by 1 base, and 20 bases separated the two germline ends. This CDR3 is built from 18 residues. Looking up the rest from reference TRBV5-4 and TRBJ2-7 gives the full variable domain: ETGVTQSPTHLIKTRGQQVTLRCSSQSGHNTVSWYQQALGQGPQFIFQYYREEENGRGNFPPRFSGLQFPNYSSELNVNALELDDSALYLCASSLVGRGASASYEQYFGPGTRLTVT.